This T cell receptor beta chain comes out of a study of blood T cell repertoires in COVID-19. The assay was immunoSEQ multiplex PCR, and TCRdb's table has in-frame clones only and misses some. The table records fewer than 350,000 clones, approximately 89% of them present only once. Germline values: CDR1 SGDLS, CDR2 YYNGEE. Between the trimmed V and J ends, which lost 3 bases and 3 bases, there was a span of 10 bases. This CDR3 comprises 14 residues. Sequences were obtained from peripheral blood. The rearrangement joins TRBV9 to TRBJ1-3, with TRBD1 as a possible D gene (6 bases). This clonotype was sampled from a woman aged 25 to 45 with COVID-19, enrolled during active disease. The CDR3 loop is CASSAGVGGNTIYF. CDR3 in DNA: TGTGCCAGCAGCGCAGGGGTAGGTGGAAACACCATATATTTT.